This record looks at one TCR beta chain sequence and its context. What it binds is unknown. This sample was taken from a study of T cell responses to AZD1222 COVID-19 vaccine. Measured with immunoSEQ multiplex PCR; TCRdb has only the in-frame clones, and not every one. The profile shows about 110,000 clones, 75% to 90% of them singletons. Broader study findings: Seropositive AZD1222 recipients at baseline numbered only five or six. A mostly white British donor set with more females was recruited, and clonal diversity was possibly underestimated.

This clonotype was obtained from an adult in good health. Sample: peripheral blood, taken on day 0 of AZD1222 vaccination.

The CDR3 sequence: CASSQRVAFNSPLHF. The CDR3 nucleotides read TGTGCCAGCAGCCAAAGGGTGGCCTTTAATTCACCCCTCCACTTT. V and J are TRBV3-1 (or the pseudogene TRBV3-2) and TRBJ1-6; no definite D call. The CDR3 loop spans 15 amino acids. CDR1 and CDR2 (germline): LGHDT, YNNKEL (reference sequence). Trimming took off 2 bases at V and 6 bases at J, with 11 bases between the two ends.